This TCR beta chain was sequenced for a study of T cells in Graves' hyperthyroidism and ophthalmopathy. The CDR3 consists of 15 residues. The V end was cut by 9 bases, the J end by 4 bases, with 19 bases between. Looked up from germline, CDR1 is SGHRS and CDR2 is YFSETQ. Overall study findings and caveats: Patients with ophthalmopathy were separated from those with stable hyperthyroidism by a 13 V-J model.

This clonotype occurred a few times. What it binds is unknown. Each patient was aged 18 to 65 and had newly diagnosed hyperthyroidism of under 2 months' duration. Pregnant or lactating patients were excluded, as were those with uncontrolled infection or other autoimmune disease. Fresh peripheral blood, around 9.5 ml, yielded the PBMCs. Amplification of TCR beta CDR3 regions used RNA as the template. HTBI primers were the set used in a first-round RT-PCR of the TCR CDR3. TCRdb re-called the multiplex PCR reads through MiXCR, storing one row per CDR3 protein. The sample lists hundreds of thousands of distinct CDR3 sequences; around 39% were seen once.

The clonotype was recovered from a man aged 18 to 29 with Graves' hyperthyroidism. The V gene is TRBV5-1, the J gene TRBJ2-2, with D maybe TRBD1 (7 bases). The material sequenced was blood. CDR3 residues: CATLPQGDSTGELFF. CDR3 sequence (DNA): TGCGCCACCTTACCCCAGGGGGACTCCACCGGGGAGCTGTTTTTT.